One T cell receptor (beta chain) is described in this entry. Its target is not known. Investigators reverse transcribed all isolated RNA, so they sequenced expressed TCRB transcripts. Here immunoSEQ multiplex PCR was the method, and the copy in TCRdb shows in-frame clones only, minus some. Seen here are over 40,000 clones, about 68% observed once, and the top ten hold less than 2%. The single heparinised draw taken from each donor contained about 100 mL of blood on average. Based on CD45RO/CCR7/CD25/CD127/CD95/CD27, CD4+ regulatory, stem cell-like memory, naive and central memory cells were sorted. The data were obtained in a study of beta chain features in type 1 diabetes. The V gene lost 10 bases and the J gene lost 7 bases, with 17 bases spanning the gap. The CDR3 spans 14 residues. Germline values: CDR1 SGHTA, CDR2 FQGTGA. Study observations and caveats: Researchers reported that naive, central memory and Treg TCRB repertoires appeared more similar in patients than in healthy donors. Shortening of TCRB CDR3s, moderate but significant, appeared in all four CD4+ subsets of Type 1 diabetes patients. More deletions and fewer insertions at VDJ junctions were seen in type 1 diabetes patients.

This rearrangement joins TRBV7-3 to TRBJ1-6; no clear D. This sequence originates from a man in his thirties or forties with type 1 diabetes. Some clones in this sample may be carry-over from other donors' samples. The sample was Tregs from blood. CDR3 nucleotide sequence: TGTGCCACCTCCCCCCCGGAGGGAAATTCACCCCTCCACTTT. Its protein is CATSPPEGNSPLHF.